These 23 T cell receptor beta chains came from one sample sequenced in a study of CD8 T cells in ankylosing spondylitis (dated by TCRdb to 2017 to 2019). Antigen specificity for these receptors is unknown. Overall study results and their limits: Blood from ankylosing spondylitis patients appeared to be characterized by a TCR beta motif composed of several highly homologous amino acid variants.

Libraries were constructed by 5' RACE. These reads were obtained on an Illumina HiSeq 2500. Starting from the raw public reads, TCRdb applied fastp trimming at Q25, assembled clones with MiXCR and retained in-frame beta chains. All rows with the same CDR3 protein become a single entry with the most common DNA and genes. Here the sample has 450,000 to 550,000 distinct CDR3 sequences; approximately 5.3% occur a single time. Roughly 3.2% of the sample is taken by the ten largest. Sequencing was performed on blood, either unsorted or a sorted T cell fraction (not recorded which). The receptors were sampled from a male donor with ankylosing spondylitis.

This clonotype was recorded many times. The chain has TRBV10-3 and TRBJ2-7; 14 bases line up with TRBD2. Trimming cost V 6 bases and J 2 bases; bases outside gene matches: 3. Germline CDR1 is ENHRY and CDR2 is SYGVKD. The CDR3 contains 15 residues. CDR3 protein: CAIRLTSGRAYEQYF. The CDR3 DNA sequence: TGTGCCATCAGGTTGACTAGCGGGAGGGCCTACGAGCAGTACTTC.

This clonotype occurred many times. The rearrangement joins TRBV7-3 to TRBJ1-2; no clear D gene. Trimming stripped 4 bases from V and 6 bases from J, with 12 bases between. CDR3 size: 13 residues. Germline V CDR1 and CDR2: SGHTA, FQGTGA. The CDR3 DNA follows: TGTGCCAGCAGCTCCCGGACTGGTGATGGCTACACCTTC. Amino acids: CASSSRTGDGYTF.

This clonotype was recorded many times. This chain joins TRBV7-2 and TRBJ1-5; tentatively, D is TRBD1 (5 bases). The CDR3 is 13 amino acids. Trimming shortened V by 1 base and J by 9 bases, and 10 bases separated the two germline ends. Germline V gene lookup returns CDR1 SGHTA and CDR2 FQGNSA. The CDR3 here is CASSLGGDGPQHF. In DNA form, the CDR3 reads TGTGCCAGCAGCTTAGGGGGGGACGGGCCCCAGCATTTT.

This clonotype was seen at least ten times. The CDR3 spells CSARPRTRYNEQFF. In DNA form, the CDR3 reads TGCAGTGCGCGACCCAGGACCCGGTACAATGAGCAGTTCTTC. The chain joins TRBV20-1 to TRBJ2-1; D gene ambiguous. The germline V gene has CDR1 DFQATT and CDR2 SNEGSKA (reference sequence). The V end was cut by 6 bases, the J end by 4 bases, with 16 bases between. This CDR3 has 14 amino acids.

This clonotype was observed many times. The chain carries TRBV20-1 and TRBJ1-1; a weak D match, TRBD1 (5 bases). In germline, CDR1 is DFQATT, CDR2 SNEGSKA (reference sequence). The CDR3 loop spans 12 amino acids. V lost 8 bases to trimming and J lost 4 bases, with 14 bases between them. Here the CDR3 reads CSRWGGSTEAFF. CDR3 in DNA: TGCAGTCGATGGGGGGGGAGCACTGAAGCTTTCTTT.

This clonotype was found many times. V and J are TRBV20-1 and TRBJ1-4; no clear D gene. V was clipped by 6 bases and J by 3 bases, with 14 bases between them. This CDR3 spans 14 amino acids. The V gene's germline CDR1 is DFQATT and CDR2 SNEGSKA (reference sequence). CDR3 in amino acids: CSATVSPANEKLFF. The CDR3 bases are TGCAGTGCGACCGTCTCCCCGGCTAATGAAAAACTGTTTTTT.

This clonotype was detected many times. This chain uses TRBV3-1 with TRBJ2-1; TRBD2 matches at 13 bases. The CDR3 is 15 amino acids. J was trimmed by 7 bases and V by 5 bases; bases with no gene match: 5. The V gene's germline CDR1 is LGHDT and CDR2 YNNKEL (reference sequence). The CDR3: CASSVGLAGANEQFF. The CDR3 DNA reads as TGTGCCAGCAGCGTAGGACTAGCGGGAGCGAATGAGCAGTTCTTC.

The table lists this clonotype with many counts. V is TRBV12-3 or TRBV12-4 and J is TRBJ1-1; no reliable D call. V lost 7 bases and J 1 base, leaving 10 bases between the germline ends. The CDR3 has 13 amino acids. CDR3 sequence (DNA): TGTGCCAGCACAGGTCTGGGGAACACTGAAGCTTTCTTT. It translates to CASTGLGNTEAFF.

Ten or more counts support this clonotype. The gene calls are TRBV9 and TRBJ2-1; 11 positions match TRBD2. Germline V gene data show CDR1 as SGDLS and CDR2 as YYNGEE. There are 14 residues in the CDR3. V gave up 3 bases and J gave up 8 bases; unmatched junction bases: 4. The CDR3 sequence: CASSASGGSHEQFF. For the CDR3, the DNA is TGTGCCAGCAGCGCTAGCGGGGGGTCGCATGAGCAGTTCTTC.

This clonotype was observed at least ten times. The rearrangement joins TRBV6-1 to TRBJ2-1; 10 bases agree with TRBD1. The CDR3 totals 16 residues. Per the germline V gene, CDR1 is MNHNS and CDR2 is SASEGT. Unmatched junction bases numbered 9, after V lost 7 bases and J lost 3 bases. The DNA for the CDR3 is TGTGCCAGCAACCAAGGGTGGACAGGGGGCTACAATGAGCAGTTCTTC. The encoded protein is CASNQGWTGGYNEQFF.

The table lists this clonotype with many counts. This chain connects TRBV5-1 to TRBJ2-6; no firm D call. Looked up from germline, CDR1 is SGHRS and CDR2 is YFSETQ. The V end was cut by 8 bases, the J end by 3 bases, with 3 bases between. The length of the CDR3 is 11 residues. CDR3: CARGGANVLTF. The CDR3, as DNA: TGCGCCAGGGGTGGGGCCAACGTCCTGACTTTC.

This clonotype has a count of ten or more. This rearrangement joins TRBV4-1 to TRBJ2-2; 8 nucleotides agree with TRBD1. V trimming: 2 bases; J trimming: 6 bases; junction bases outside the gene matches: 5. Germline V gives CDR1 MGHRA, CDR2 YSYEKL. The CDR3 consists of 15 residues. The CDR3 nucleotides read TGCGCCAGCAGCCAATCGGACAGGGAGGCCGGGGAGCTGTTTTTT. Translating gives CASSQSDREAGELFF.

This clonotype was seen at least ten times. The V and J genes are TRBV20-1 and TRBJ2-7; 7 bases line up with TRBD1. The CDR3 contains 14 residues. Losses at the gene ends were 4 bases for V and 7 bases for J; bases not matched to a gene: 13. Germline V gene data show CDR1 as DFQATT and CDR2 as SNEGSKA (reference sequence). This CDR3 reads CSAKKQGRQREQYF. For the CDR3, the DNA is TGCAGTGCTAAGAAACAGGGGCGTCAGCGGGAGCAGTACTTC.

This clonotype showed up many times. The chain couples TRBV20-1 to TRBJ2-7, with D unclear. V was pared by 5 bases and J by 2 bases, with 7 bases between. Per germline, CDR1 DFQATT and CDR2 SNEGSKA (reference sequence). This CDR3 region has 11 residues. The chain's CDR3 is CSALHTYEQYF. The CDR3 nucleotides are TGCAGTGCTCTACATACCTACGAGCAGTACTTC.

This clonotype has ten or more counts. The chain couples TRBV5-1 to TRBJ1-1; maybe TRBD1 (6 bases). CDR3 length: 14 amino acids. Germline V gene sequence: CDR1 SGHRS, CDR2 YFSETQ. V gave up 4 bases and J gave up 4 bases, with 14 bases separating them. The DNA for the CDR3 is TGCGCCAGCAGCAGCAGGGGTAGGACCACTGAAGCTTTCTTT. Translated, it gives CASSSRGRTTEAFF.

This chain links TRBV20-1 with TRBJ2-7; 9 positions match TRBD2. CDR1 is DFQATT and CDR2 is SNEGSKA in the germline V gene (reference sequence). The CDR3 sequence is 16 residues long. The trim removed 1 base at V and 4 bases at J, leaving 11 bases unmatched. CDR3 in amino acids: CSARVRGGQGAYEQYF. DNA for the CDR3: TGCAGTGCTAGAGTGCGGGGGGGCCAAGGAGCTTACGAGCAGTACTTC.

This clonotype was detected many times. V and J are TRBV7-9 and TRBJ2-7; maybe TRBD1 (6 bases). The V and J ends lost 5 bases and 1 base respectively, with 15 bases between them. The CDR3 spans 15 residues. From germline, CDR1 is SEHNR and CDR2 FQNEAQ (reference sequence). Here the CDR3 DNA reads TGTGCCAGCAGCCCCCGGGACATACCTTCCTACGAGCAGTACTTC. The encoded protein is CASSPRDIPSYEQYF.

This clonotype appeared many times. Here the CDR3 DNA reads TGCAGTGCTAGAGAGTTGGGGTCCTATAATTCACCCCTCCACTTT. Translation gives CSARELGSYNSPLHF. V usage is TRBV20-1 and J usage is TRBJ1-6; D is ambiguous. V was clipped by 0 bases and J by 1 base, with 7 bases between them. This CDR3 comprises 15 residues. CDR1 and CDR2 (germline): DFQATT, SNEGSKA (reference sequence).

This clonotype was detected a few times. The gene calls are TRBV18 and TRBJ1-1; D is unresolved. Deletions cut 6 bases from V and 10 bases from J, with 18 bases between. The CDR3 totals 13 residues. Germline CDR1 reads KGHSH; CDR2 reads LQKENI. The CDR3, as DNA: TGTGCCAGCTCGGATGCTGCAAATGTTCGAGCTTTCTTT. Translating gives CASSDAANVRAFF.

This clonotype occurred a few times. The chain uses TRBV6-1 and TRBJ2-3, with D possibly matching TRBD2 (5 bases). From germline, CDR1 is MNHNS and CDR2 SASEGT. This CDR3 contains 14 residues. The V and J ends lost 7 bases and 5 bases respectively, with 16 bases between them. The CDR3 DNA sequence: TGTGCCAGCACCCGGCCCGGGATTAAAGATACGCAGTATTTT. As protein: CASTRPGIKDTQYF.

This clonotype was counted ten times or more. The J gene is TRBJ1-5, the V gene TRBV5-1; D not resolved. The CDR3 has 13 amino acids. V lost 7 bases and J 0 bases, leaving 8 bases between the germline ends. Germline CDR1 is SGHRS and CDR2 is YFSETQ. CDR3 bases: TGCGCCAGCCGTGCGGATAGCAATCAGCCCCAGCATTTT. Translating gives CASRADSNQPQHF.

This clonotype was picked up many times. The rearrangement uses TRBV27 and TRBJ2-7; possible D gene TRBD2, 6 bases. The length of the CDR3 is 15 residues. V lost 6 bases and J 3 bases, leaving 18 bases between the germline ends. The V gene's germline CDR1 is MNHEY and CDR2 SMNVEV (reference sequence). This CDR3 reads CASSPLGLAYYEQYF. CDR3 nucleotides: TGTGCCAGCAGCCCCCTAGGCCTAGCGTACTACGAGCAGTACTTC.

The CDR3 sequence is CASSGATLGNEQFF. CDR3 nucleotides: TGTGCCAGCAGTGGGGCTACACTGGGGAATGAGCAGTTCTTC. The V call is TRBV6-1, the J call TRBJ2-1; the D is unclear. Trimming removed 4 bases from V and 7 bases from J, with 14 bases in between. Looked up from germline, CDR1 is MNHNS and CDR2 is SASEGT. This CDR3 spans 14 amino acids.